The present T cell receptor beta chain was sequenced within a study of T cells in localized non-small cell lung cancer. Trimming stripped 7 bases from V and 4 bases from J, with 10 bases between. Germline values: CDR1 SNHLY, CDR2 FYNNEI. This CDR3 has 12 residues. The table lists this clone with a count of one. What it binds is unknown. Data came from immunoSEQ multiplex PCR; TCRdb stores just in-frame clones and leaves some out. The sample records around 36,000 clones, roughly 77% being singletons. Whole-study findings and limits: Tumor showed lower T cell clonality than uninvolved adjacent lung, where it was highest. A median of around 57 clones ranked among the top 100 in tumor appeared in adjacent lung. Heterogeneity remains possible because sequencing was limited to only one tumor region.

Source: PBMCs, taken before any cancer treatment. The TCR sequence derives from a woman aged 40-69 years with stage II squamous cell lung carcinoma. The V gene is TRBV2, the J gene TRBJ2-5; the D gene is possibly TRBD2 (5 bases). The CDR3 nucleotides read TGTGCCAGCAAAAAGGCGGGAGAGACCCAGTACTTC. This translates into CASKKAGETQYF.